This section outlines one TCR beta chain sequence together with its context. No antigen is known for it. This sample was taken from a study of human T cells and chemical hapten exposure. Study results and caveats: Versus controls, expanded TCRs had significantly more large CDR3 similarity clusters. Healthy people's immune response may differ from that of the donors, who had alopecia. More PT1 expanded TCRs went with higher patch test scores.

Unique molecular identifiers were attached to individual cDNA molecules during library preparation. TCRdb analysed the RACE reads with MiXCR anew, one entry per CDR3 protein. The data show fewer than 150,000 distinct CDR3 sequences, with roughly 13% seen just once and 2.5% to 3.5% held by the top ten. Trimming at V came to 5 bases and at J to 1 base, leaving 9 bases not matched to a gene. The CDR3 covers 16 residues. Germline assignment: CDR1 SGHTA and CDR2 FQGNSA. The time point here: pre-sensitization, week 0. The treatment was: therapeutic diphenylcyclopropenone sensitization with weekly scalp DPC.

The origin of this receptor is a woman younger than 35 with alopecia areata. Some clones in this sample may be carry-over from other donors' samples. The source material was whole blood, sampled in connection with sensitization to the hapten diphenylcyclopropenone (DPC). This chain joins TRBV7-2 and TRBJ2-5; 8 positions match TRBD1. The CDR3 nucleotides read TGTGCCAGCAGCCGAAACTCACAGGGGGTCCAAGAGACCCAGTACTTC. Amino acids: CASSRNSQGVQETQYF.